The present T cell receptor beta chain was sequenced within a study of T cell responses to AZD1222 COVID-19 vaccine. Study-level points and caveats: Clonal diversity was possibly underestimated, and the donors were mostly white British, with more females. Only five to seven AZD1222 recipients were seropositive at baseline. With two AZD1222 doses given, Spike-specific TCR breadth and depth both rose.

Sequencing was performed with immunoSEQ multiplex PCR; in TCRdb, only in-frame clones are kept and a portion is missing. The sample has around 59,000 clones, approximately 92% seen once. Pooled in the analysis were second doses at about 4 or about 12 weeks. Concerning this clone: Its antigen is currently unknown.

Germline V CDR1 and CDR2: SGHRS, YFSETQ. Unmatched junction bases numbered 9, after V lost 3 bases and J lost 7 bases. The CDR3 spans 14 residues. The sample here was peripheral blood, taken 28 days after the second AZD1222 dose. This receptor was taken from an adult who received the AZD1222 COVID-19 vaccine. The chain employs TRBV5-1 and TRBJ1-1; 7 nucleotides agree with TRBD1. Here the CDR3 DNA reads TGCGCCAGCAGCTCGGTACCGGGACAGTTTGAAGCTTTCTTT. This sequence encodes CASSSVPGQFEAFF.